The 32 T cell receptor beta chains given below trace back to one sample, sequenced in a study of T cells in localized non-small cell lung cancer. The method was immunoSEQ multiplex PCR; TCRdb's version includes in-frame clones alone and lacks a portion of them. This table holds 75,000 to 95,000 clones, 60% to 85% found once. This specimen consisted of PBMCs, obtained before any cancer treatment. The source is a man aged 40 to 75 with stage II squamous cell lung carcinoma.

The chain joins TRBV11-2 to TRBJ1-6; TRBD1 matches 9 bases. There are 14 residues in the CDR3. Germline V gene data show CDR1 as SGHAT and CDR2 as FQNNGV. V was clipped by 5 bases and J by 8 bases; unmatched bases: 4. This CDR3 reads CASSQTGGYSPLHF. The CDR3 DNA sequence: TGTGCCAGCAGCCAAACAGGGGGCTATTCACCCCTCCACTTT.

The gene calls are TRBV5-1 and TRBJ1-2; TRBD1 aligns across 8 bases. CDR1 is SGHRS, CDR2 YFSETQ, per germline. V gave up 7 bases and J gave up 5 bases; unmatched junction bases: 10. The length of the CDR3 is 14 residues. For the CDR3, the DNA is TGCGCCAGCGACTCCTCCGGGACAGGATATGGCTACACCTTC. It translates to CASDSSGTGYGYTF.

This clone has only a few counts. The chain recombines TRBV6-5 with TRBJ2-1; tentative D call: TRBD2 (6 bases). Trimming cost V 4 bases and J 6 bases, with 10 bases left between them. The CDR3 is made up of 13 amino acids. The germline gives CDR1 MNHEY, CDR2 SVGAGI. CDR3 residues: CASSLGLINEQFF. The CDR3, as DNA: TGTGCCAGCAGTTTGGGACTTATCAATGAGCAGTTCTTC.

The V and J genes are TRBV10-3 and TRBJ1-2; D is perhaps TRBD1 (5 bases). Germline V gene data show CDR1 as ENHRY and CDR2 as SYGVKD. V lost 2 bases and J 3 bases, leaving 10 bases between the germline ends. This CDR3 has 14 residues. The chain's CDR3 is CAISEGTSDYGYTF. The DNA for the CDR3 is TGTGCCATCAGTGAGGGGACCAGCGACTATGGCTACACCTTC.

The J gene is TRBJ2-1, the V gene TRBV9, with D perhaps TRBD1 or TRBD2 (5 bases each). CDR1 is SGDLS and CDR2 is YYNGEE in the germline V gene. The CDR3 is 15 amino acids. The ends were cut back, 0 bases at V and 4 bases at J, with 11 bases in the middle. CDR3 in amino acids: CASSVGGRSYNEQFF. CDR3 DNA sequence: TGTGCCAGCAGCGTAGGGGGACGGTCTTACAATGAGCAGTTCTTC.

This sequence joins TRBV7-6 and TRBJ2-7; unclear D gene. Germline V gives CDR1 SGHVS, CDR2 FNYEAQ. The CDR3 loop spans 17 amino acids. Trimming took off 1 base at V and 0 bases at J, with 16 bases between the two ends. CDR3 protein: CASSLGASASRSYEQYF. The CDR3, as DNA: TGTGCCAGCAGCTTAGGGGCCAGTGCGTCACGCTCCTACGAGCAGTACTTC.

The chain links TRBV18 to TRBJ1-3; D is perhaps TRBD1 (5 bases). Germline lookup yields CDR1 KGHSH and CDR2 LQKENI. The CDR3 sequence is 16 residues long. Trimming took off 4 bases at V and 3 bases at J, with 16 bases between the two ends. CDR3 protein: CASSLSRARDGNTIYF. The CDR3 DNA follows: TGTGCCAGCTCACTCTCACGGGCCAGGGATGGAAACACCATATATTTT.

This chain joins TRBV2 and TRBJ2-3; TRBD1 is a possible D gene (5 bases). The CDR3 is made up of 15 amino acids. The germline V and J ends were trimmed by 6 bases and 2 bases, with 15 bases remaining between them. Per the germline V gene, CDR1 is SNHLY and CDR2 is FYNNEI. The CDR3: CASRLDIGPTDTQYF. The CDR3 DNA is TGTGCCAGCAGGCTGGACATTGGCCCCACAGATACGCAGTATTTT.

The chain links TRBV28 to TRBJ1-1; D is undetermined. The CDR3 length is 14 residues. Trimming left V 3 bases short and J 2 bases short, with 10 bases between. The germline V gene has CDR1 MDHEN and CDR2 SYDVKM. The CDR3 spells CASSLVRQNTEAFF. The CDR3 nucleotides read TGTGCCAGCAGTTTGGTGCGCCAAAACACTGAAGCTTTCTTT.

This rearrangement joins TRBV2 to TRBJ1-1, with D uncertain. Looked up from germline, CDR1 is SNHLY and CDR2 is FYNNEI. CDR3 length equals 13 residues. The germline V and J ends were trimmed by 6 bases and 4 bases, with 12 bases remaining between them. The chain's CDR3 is CASREAEGTEAFF. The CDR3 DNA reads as TGTGCCAGCAGAGAGGCGGAGGGCACTGAAGCTTTCTTT. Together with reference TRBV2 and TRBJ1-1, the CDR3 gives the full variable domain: EPEVTQTPSHQVTQMGQEVILRCVPISNHLYFYWYRQILGQKVEFLVSFYNNEISEKSEIFDDQFSVERPDGSNFTLKIRSTKLEDSAMYFCASREAEGTEAFFGQGTRLTVV.

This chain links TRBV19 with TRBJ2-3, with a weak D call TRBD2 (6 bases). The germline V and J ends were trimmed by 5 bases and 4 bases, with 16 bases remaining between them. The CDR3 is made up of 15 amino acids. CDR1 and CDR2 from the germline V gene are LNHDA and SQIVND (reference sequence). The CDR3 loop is CASSLRGAAADTQYF. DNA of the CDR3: TGTGCCAGTAGTCTACGCGGGGCTGCGGCAGATACGCAGTATTTT.

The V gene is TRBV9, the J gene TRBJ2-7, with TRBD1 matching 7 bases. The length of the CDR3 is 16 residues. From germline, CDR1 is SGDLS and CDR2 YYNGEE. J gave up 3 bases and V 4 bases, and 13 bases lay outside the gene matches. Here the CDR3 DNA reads TGTGCCAGCAGCCCTACAGGGGCCACCTCCTACTACGAGCAGTACTTC. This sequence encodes CASSPTGATSYYEQYF. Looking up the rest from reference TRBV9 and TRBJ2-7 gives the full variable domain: DSGVTQTPKHLITATGQRVTLRCSPRSGDLSVYWYQQSLDQGLQFLIQYYNGEERAKGNILERFSAQQFPDLHSELNLSSLELGDSALYFCASSPTGATSYYEQYFGPGTRLTVT.

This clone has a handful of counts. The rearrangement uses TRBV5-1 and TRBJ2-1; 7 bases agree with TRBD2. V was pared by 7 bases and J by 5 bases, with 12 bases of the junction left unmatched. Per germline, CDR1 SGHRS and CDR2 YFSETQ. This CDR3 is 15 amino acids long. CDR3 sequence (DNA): TGCGCCAGCGGAATTTCCGGGACTAAACACAATGAGCAGTTCTTC. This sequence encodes CASGISGTKHNEQFF. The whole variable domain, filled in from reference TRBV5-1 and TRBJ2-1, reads KAGVTQTPRYLIKTRGQQVTLSCSPISGHRSVSWYQQTPGQGLQFLFEYFSETQRNKGNFPGRFSGRQFSNSRSEMNVSTLELGDSALYLCASGISGTKHNEQFFGPGTRLTVL.

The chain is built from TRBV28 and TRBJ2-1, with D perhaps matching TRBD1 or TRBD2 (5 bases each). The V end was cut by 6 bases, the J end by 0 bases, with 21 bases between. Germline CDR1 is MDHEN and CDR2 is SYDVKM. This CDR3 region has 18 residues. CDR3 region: CASSSPFPGPRSYNEQFF. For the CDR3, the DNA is TGTGCCAGCAGCTCTCCATTCCCGGGACCCCGCTCCTACAATGAGCAGTTCTTC.

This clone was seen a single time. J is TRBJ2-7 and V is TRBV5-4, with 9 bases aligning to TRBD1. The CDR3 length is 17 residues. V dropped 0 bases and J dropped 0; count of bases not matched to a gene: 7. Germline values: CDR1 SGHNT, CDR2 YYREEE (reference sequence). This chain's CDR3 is CASSLGGQGLSSYEQYF. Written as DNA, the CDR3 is TGTGCCAGCAGCTTGGGGGGACAGGGCTTGAGCTCCTACGAGCAGTACTTC.

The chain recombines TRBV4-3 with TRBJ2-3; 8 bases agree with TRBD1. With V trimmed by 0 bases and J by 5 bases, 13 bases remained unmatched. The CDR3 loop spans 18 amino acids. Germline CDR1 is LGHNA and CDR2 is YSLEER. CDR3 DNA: TGCGCCAGCAGCCAAGATCTCTATTCGCAGGGGGCGCGAGATACGCAGTATTTT. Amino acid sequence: CASSQDLYSQGARDTQYF.

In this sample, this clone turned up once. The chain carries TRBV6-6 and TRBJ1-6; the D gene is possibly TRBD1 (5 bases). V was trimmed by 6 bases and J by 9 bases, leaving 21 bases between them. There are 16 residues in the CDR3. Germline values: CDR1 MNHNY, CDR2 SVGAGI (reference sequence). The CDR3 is CASSTGTGIPFSPLHF. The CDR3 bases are TGTGCCAGCAGCACCGGGACGGGGATACCGTTTTCACCCCTCCACTTT.

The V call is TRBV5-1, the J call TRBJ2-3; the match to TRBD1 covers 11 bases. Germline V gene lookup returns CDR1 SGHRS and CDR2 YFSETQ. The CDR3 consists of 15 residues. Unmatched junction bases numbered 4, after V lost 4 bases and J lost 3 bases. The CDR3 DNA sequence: TGCGCCAGCAGCCTCGGGACAGGGGGGACAGATACGCAGTATTTT. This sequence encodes CASSLGTGGTDTQYF.

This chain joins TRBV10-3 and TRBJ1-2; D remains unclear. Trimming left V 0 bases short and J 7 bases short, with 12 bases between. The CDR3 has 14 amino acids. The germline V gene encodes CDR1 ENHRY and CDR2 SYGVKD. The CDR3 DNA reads TGTGCCATCAGTGAGTCAGCGGGTCTGCTTGGCTACACCTTC. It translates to CAISESAGLLGYTF.

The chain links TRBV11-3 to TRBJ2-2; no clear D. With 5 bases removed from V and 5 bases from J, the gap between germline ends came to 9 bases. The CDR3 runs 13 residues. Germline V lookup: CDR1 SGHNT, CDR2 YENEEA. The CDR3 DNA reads TGTGCCAGCAGCCTACAACGGACCGGGGAGCTGTTTTTT. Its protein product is CASSLQRTGELFF.

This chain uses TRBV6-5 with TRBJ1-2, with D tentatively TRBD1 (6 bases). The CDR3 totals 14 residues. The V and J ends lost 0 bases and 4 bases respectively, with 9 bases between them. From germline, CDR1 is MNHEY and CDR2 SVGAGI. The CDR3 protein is CASSYSDRRYGYTF. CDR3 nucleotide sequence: TGTGCCAGCAGTTACTCCGACAGGCGCTATGGCTACACCTTC.

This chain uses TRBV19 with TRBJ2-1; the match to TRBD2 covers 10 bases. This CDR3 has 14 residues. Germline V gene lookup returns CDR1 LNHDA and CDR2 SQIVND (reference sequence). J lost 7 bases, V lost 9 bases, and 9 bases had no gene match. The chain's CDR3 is CASLSGREQNEQFF. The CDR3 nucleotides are TGTGCCAGCTTGAGCGGGAGGGAACAGAATGAGCAGTTCTTC.

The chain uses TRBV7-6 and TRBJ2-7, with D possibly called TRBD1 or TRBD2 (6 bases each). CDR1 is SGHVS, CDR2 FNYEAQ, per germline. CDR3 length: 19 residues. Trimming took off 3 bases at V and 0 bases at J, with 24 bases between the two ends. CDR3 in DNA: TGTGCCAGCAGCTTCGGGGGCACTGATGGGACCCAGAGCTCCTACGAGCAGTACTTC. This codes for CASSFGGTDGTQSSYEQYF.

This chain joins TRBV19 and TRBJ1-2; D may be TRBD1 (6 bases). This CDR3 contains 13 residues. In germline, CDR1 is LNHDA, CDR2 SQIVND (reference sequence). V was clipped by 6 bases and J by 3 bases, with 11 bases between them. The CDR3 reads CASRGRGDYGYTF. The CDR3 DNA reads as TGTGCCAGTAGGGGCAGGGGAGACTATGGCTACACCTTC.

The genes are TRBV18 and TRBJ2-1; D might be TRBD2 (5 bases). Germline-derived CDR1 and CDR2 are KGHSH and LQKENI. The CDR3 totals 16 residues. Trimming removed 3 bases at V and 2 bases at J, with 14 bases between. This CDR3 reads CASSPSPRETYNEQFF. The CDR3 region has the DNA TGTGCCAGCTCACCCTCCCCCCGGGAAACCTACAATGAGCAGTTCTTC.

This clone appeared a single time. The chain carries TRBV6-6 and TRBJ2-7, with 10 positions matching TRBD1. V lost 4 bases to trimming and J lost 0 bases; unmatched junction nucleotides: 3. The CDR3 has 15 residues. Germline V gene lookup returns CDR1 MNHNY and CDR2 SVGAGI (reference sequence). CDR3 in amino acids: CASSWTGGSSYEQYF. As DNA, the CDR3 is TGTGCCAGCAGTTGGACAGGGGGGAGCTCCTACGAGCAGTACTTC.

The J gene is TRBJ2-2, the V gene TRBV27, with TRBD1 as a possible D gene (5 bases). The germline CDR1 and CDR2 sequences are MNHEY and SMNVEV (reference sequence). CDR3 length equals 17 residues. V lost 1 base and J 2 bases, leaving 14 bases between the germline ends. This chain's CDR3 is CASSLLQGTLNTGELFF. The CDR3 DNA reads TGTGCCAGCAGTTTATTGCAGGGAACTCTTAACACCGGGGAGCTGTTTTTT.

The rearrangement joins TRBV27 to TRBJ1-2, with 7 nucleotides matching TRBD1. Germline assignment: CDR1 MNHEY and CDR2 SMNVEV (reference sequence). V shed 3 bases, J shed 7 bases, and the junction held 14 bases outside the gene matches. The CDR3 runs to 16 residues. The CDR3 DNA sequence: TGTGCCAGCAGTTTTTTGACAGGGATCGAAGCTGGTGGCTACACCTTC. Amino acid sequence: CASSFLTGIEAGGYTF.

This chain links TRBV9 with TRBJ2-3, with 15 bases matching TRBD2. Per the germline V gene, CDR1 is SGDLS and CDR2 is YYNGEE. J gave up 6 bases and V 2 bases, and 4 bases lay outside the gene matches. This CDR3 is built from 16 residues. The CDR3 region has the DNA TGTGCCAGCAGCGTGATTGGACTAGCGGGAGGGGATACGCAGTATTTT. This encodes CASSVIGLAGGDTQYF.

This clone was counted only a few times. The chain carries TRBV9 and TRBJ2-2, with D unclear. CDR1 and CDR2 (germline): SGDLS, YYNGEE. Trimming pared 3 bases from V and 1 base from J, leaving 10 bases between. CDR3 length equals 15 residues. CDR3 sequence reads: CASSEFSGNTGELFF. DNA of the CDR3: TGTGCCAGCAGCGAATTCTCCGGGAACACCGGGGAGCTGTTTTTT. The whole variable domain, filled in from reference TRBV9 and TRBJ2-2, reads DSGVTQTPKHLITATGQRVTLRCSPRSGDLSVYWYQQSLDQGLQFLIQYYNGEERAKGNILERFSAQQFPDLHSELNLSSLELGDSALYFCASSEFSGNTGELFFGEGSRLTVL.

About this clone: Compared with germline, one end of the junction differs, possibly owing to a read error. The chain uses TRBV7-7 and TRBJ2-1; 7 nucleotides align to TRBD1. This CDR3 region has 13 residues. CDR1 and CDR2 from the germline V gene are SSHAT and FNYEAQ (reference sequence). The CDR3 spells CASSSGTVGEQFF. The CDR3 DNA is TGTGCTAGCAGCTCCGGGACAGTTGGGGAGCAGTTCTTC.

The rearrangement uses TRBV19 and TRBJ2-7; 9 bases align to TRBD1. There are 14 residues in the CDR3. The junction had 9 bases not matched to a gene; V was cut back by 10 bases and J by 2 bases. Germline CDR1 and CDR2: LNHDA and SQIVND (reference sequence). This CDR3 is CATKGDRAPYEQYF. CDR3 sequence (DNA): TGTGCCACCAAGGGGGACAGGGCCCCCTACGAGCAGTACTTC.